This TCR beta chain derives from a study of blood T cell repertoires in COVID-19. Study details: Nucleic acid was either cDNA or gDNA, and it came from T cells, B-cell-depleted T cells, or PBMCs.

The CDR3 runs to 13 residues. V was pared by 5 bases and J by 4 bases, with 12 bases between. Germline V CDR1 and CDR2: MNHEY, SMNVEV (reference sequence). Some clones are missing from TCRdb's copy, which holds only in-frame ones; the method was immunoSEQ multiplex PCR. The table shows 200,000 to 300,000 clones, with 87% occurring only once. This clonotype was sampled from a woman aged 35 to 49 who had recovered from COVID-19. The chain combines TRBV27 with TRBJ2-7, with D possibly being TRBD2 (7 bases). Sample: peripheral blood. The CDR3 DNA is TGTGCCAGCAGTCCCGGGGGGCCTTACGAGCAGTACTTC. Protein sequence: CASSPGGPYEQYF.